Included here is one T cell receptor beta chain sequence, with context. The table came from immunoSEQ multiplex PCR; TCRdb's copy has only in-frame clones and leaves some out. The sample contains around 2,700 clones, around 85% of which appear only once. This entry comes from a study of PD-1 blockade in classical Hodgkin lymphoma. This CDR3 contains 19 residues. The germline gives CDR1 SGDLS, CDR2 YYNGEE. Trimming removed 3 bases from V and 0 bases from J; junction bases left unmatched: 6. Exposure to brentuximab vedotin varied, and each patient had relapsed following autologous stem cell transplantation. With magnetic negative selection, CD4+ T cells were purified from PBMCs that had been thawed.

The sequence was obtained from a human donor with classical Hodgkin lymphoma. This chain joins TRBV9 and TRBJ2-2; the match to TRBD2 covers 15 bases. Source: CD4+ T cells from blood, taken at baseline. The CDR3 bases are TGTGCCAGCAGCGGCCCGGGACTAGCGGGGGGACCGAACACCGGGGAGCTGTTTTTT. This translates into CASSGPGLAGGPNTGELFF.